The 17 T cell receptor beta chains listed next were all sequenced from one sample in a study of T cells in Graves' hyperthyroidism and ophthalmopathy. The source material, RNA transcripts, was used to amplify TCR beta CDR3 regions. RT-PCR in the first round (using the HTBI primer set) targeted the TCR CDR3. TCRdb re-called the multiplex PCR reads through MiXCR, storing one row per CDR3 protein. Of 300,000 to 400,000 distinct CDR3 sequences listed, 21% are singletons. Material for sequencing was blood. These receptors were taken from a woman aged 45-65 years with Graves' hyperthyroidism.

In this sample, this clonotype turned up many times. J is TRBJ2-3 and V is TRBV5-1; D may be TRBD2 (6 bases). This CDR3 contains 11 residues. Per the germline V gene, CDR1 is SGHRS and CDR2 is YFSETQ. Trimming removed 4 bases from V and 12 bases from J, with 12 bases in between. This CDR3 reads CASSELGTQYF. In DNA, the CDR3 is TGCGCCAGCAGCGAACTCGGGACTCAGTATTTT. The whole variable domain, filled in from reference TRBV5-1 and TRBJ2-3, reads KAGVTQTPRYLIKTRGQQVTLSCSPISGHRSVSWYQQTPGQGLQFLFEYFSETQRNKGNFPGRFSGRQFSNSRSEMNVSTLELGDSALYLCASSELGTQYFGPGTRLTVL.

This rearrangement joins TRBV6-1 to TRBJ2-3; maybe TRBD2 (7 bases). Trimming stripped 7 bases from V and 1 base from J, with 15 bases between. CDR3 length equals 15 residues. In germline, CDR1 is MNHNS, CDR2 SASEGT. In DNA, the CDR3 is TGTGCCAGCAAGGGGGGGGTTCCGGGCACAGATACGCAGTATTTT. Its translation is CASKGGVPGTDTQYF.

V and J are TRBV10-1 and TRBJ1-4, with D perhaps TRBD1 (6 bases). V shed 2 bases and J shed 4 bases, with 11 bases lying between them. CDR1 is WNHNN and CDR2 is SYGVQD in the germline V gene (reference sequence). This CDR3 region has 15 residues. CDR3 loop: CASSETRGNNEKLFF. The DNA for the CDR3 is TGCGCCAGCAGTGAGACCAGGGGTAATAATGAAAAACTGTTTTTT.

This clonotype has ten or more counts. This chain links TRBV3-1 with TRBJ2-5; D may be TRBD2 (6 bases). The V end lost 6 bases, the J end lost 5 bases, and 16 bases lay between the germline ends. In germline, CDR1 is LGHDT, CDR2 YNNKEL (reference sequence). The CDR3 sequence is 14 residues long. This CDR3 is CASSRLVSPETQYF. CDR3 DNA sequence: TGTGCCAGCAGTCGACTAGTGTCCCCCGAGACCCAGTACTTC.

This clonotype was counted at least ten times. The rearrangement uses TRBV7-8 and TRBJ1-5, with D hard to call. There are 15 residues in the CDR3. Germline V CDR1 and CDR2: SGHVS, FQNEAQ. V lost 5 bases, J lost 4 bases, and 15 bases lay in between. The CDR3 bases are TGTGCCAGCAGCCACCGGGAAAAAGGGAATCAGCCCCAGCATTTT. This encodes CASSHREKGNQPQHF.

The chain recombines TRBV3-1 with TRBJ1-1; no clear D gene. V was trimmed by 2 bases and J by 3 bases, leaving 4 bases between them. CDR1 LGHDT and CDR2 YNNKEL come from the germline V gene (reference sequence). The CDR3 covers 12 residues. CDR3 bases: TGTGCCAGCAGCCAACTAGACACTGAAGCTTTCTTT. It is translated as CASSQLDTEAFF.

This clonotype was observed many times. This chain connects TRBV28 to TRBJ1-4; D unclear. The CDR3 spans 15 residues. V was trimmed by 6 bases and J by 8 bases, leaving 19 bases between them. Germline V gene sequence: CDR1 MDHEN, CDR2 SYDVKM. The CDR3 DNA follows: TGTGCCAGCAGCCGGAAGATGGGGATTAGAGAAAAACTGTTTTTT. The encoded protein is CASSRKMGIREKLFF.

This clonotype has just a few counts. The J gene is TRBJ2-6, the V gene TRBV3-1, with D possibly being TRBD2 (6 bases). This CDR3 is 14 amino acids long. Trimming removed 0 bases at V and 8 bases at J, with 8 bases between. CDR1 LGHDT and CDR2 YNNKEL come from the germline V gene (reference sequence). CDR3 sequence: CASSQDWTTNVLTF. The CDR3 DNA reads as TGTGCCAGCAGCCAAGATTGGACTACCAACGTCCTGACTTTC. The whole variable domain, remainder taken from reference TRBV3-1 and TRBJ2-6, is DTAVSQTPKYLVTQMGNDKSIKCEQNLGHDTMYWYKQDSKKFLKIMFSYNNKELIINETVPNRFSPKSPDKAHLNLHINSLELGDSAVYFCASSQDWTTNVLTFGAGSRLTVL.

This clonotype was seen a handful of times. The chain carries TRBV25-1 and TRBJ1-1, with D tentatively TRBD1 (6 bases). V lost 6 bases to trimming and J lost 6 bases, with 14 bases between them. Germline-derived CDR1 and CDR2 are MGHDK and SYGVNS. This CDR3 is 13 amino acids long. The CDR3 coding sequence is TGTGCCAGCAGGGGAACAGGGCCGGCTGAAGCTTTCTTT. Translating it yields CASRGTGPAEAFF.

This clonotype was seen a few times. The chain combines TRBV28 with TRBJ2-1; TRBD2 aligns across 7 bases. Germline V CDR1 and CDR2: MDHEN, SYDVKM. With 2 bases clipped from V and 7 bases from J, the junction kept 5 bases outside the gene matches. The CDR3 contains 14 residues. The CDR3, as DNA: TGTGCCAGCAGTTTAGGGCGGACTAGTAATGAGCAGTTCTTC. It yields the protein CASSLGRTSNEQFF.

The V and J genes are TRBV7-3 and TRBJ2-6; D gene uncertain. The ends were cut back, 4 bases at V and 4 bases at J, with 14 bases in the middle. The CDR3 runs 16 residues. Per germline, CDR1 SGHTA and CDR2 FQGTGA. This CDR3 is CASSSRRKPGANVLTF. The CDR3 nucleotides are TGTGCCAGCAGCTCAAGGCGGAAGCCGGGGGCCAACGTCCTGACTTTC.

The V gene is TRBV11-2, the J gene TRBJ2-2, with 8 nucleotides matching TRBD2. Trimming took 3 bases from V and 0 from J; bases not matched to a gene: 9. Germline V gene lookup returns CDR1 SGHAT and CDR2 FQNNGV. CDR3 length: 18 residues. CDR3 amino acids: CASSFPAGGLANTGELFF. CDR3 bases: TGTGCCAGCAGCTTCCCCGCTGGGGGACTAGCGAACACCGGGGAGCTGTTTTTT.

The chain combines TRBV2 with TRBJ2-3, with D unresolved. The CDR3 length is 14 residues. Germline loops: CDR1 SNHLY, CDR2 FYNNEI. Trimming stripped 3 bases from V and 3 bases from J, with 10 bases between. The CDR3 nucleotides are TGTGCCAGCAGTGACTCCCAAACAACAGATACGCAGTATTTT. This translates into CASSDSQTTDTQYF. The full variable domain, rest sourced from reference TRBV2 and TRBJ2-3, is EPEVTQTPSHQVTQMGQEVILRCVPISNHLYFYWYRQILGQKVEFLVSFYNNEISEKSEIFDDQFSVERPDGSNFTLKIRSTKLEDSAMYFCASSDSQTTDTQYFGPGTRLTVL.

About this clonotype: A much larger clone is a single base away; this may be a read error. J is TRBJ1-4 and V is TRBV2, with a possible D match to TRBD1 (5 bases). The CDR3 has 17 amino acids. From germline, CDR1 is SNHLY and CDR2 FYNNEI. This chain's CDR3 is CAGSERGRAATNEKLFF. The CDR3 nucleotides are TGTGCCGGCAGTGAGAGGGGCCGGGCCGCAACTAATGAAAAACTGTTTTTT.

This clonotype was seen repeatedly, ten times or more. The chain combines TRBV20-1 with TRBJ2-1; 8 nucleotides align to TRBD2. CDR1 and CDR2 (germline): DFQATT, SNEGSKA (reference sequence). CDR3 length equals 14 residues. Losses at the gene ends were 5 bases for V and 3 bases for J; bases not matched to a gene: 6. CDR3 sequence (DNA): TGCAGTGCTCGAGGACTAGCTTTCTACAATGAGCAGTTCTTC. Translation: CSARGLAFYNEQFF.

This clonotype was seen ten or more times. The gene calls are TRBV11-1 and TRBJ2-5; D might be TRBD1 or TRBD2, each matching 7 bases. The CDR3 totals 14 residues. Germline V gene data show CDR1 as SGHAT and CDR2 as FQDESV (reference sequence). Trimming removed 5 bases from V and 5 bases from J, with 15 bases in between. CDR3 region: CASSHGTAGETQYF. In DNA, the CDR3 is TGTGCCAGCAGCCACGGGACAGCGGGGGAGACCCAGTACTTC.

This clonotype was detected only a few times. V and J are TRBV24-1 and TRBJ2-1; D ambiguous. V dropped 0 bases and J dropped 9 bases, with 5 bases sitting between them. The CDR3 extends over 12 amino acids. Germline V gene sequence: CDR1 KGHDR, CDR2 SFDVKD. The CDR3 here is CATSDLWGEQFF. The CDR3 region has the DNA TGTGCCACCAGTGATTTGTGGGGTGAGCAGTTCTTC.